Following are 5 T cell receptor beta chains from one sample sequenced in a study of TIL therapy for anti-PD-1-resistant metastatic lung cancer. Stated time point: pre-treatment sample, taken before nivolumab and TIL therapy. This was the immunoSEQ v3 assay. Here immunoSEQ multiplex PCR was the method, and the copy in TCRdb shows in-frame clones only, minus some. The sample includes roughly 54,000 clones, roughly 87% of them seen just once. Sample: blood, taken at baseline. The receptors were gathered from a person aged 25 to 85 with non-small cell lung cancer.

This clone was recorded a few times. V usage is TRBV27 and J usage is TRBJ2-7, with D tentatively TRBD1 or TRBD2 (5 bases each). The CDR3 totals 16 residues. CDR1 and CDR2 (germline): MNHEY, SMNVEV (reference sequence). V shed 4 bases and J shed 1 base, with 17 bases lying between them. The CDR3 reads CASSSTPGRTSYEQYF. The CDR3 DNA sequence: TGTGCCAGCAGTTCCACACCGGGACGAACATCCTACGAGCAGTACTTC.

The chain has TRBV4-1 and TRBJ2-7; weak D call: TRBD1 (5 bases). V lost 1 base, J lost 0 bases, and 10 bases lay in between. Germline-derived CDR1 and CDR2 are MGHRA and YSYEKL. This CDR3 has 15 residues. Here the CDR3 reads CASSQGGVSSYEQYF. The DNA for the CDR3 is TGCGCCAGCAGCCAAGGGGGCGTCAGCTCCTACGAGCAGTACTTC.

The rearrangement joins TRBV7-8 to TRBJ2-7; TRBD2 agrees at 14 bases. The germline CDR1 and CDR2 sequences are SGHVS and FQNEAQ. V shed 5 bases and J 5 bases; nucleotides not matched to a gene: 5. The CDR3 totals 15 residues. CDR3 sequence reads: CASSRTSGRFNEQYF. The CDR3 DNA sequence: TGTGCCAGCAGCCGGACTAGCGGGAGGTTCAACGAGCAGTACTTC.

CDR3 sequence reads: CASSSGTAPWEQYF. The CDR3 coding sequence is TGTGCCAGCAGTTCCGGGACAGCCCCTTGGGAGCAGTACTTC. V and J are TRBV28 and TRBJ2-7; 7 bases line up with TRBD1. J gave up 7 bases and V 4 bases, and 10 bases lay outside the gene matches. The CDR3 consists of 14 residues. Germline CDR1 reads MDHEN; CDR2 reads SYDVKM.

V is TRBV24-1 and J is TRBJ1-5, with D maybe TRBD1 (5 bases). Germline V gene lookup returns CDR1 KGHDR and CDR2 SFDVKD. Trimming left V 3 bases short and J 5 bases short, with 7 bases between. The CDR3 spans 13 residues. The CDR3: CATSDEGYQPQHF. The CDR3 DNA sequence: TGTGCCACCAGTGATGAGGGGTATCAGCCCCAGCATTTT.